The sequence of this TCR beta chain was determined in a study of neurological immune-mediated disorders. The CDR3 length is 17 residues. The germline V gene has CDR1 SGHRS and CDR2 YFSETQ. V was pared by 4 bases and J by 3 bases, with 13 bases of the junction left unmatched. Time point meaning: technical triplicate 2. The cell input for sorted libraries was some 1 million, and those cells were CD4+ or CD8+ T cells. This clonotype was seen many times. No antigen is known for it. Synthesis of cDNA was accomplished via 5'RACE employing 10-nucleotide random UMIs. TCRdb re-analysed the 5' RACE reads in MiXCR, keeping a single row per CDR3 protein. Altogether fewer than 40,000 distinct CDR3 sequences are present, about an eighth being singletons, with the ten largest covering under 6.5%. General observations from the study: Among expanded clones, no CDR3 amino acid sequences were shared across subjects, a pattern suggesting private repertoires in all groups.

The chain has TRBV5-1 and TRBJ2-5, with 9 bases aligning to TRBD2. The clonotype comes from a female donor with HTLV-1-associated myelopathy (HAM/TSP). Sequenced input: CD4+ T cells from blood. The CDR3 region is CASSAGTETSGEETQYF. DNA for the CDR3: TGCGCCAGCAGCGCCGGGACAGAGACTAGCGGCGAAGAGACCCAGTACTTC.